This entry lists 12 T cell receptor beta chains sequenced from one sample in a study of T-cell memory formation after mild COVID-19 (dated by TCRdb to 2020 to 2023). Receptor libraries were prepared by 5' RACE. This sample was sequenced with an Illumina NovaSeq 6000. TCRdb reanalyzed the raw reads on its own, using fastp at Q25 for trimming and MiXCR for clone calling, and kept in-frame beta chains. For every CDR3 protein sequence, its rows merge into one entry that carries the most common genes and DNA. This sample comprises approximately 260,000 distinct CDR3 sequences, 15% to 20% of them detected only once. The ten largest clones represent 3.5% to 4% of the sample. Sequenced: PBMCs or a T cell subset sorted from them (not recorded which). The receptors stem from a young man who had mild COVID-19 (a few samples of this study predate the infection). The sample titles of this study are shuffled in the database, so cell type and time point are left out; the donor was told from shared clones.

This clonotype was observed a few times. This sequence joins TRBV11-2 and TRBJ2-1, with 9 positions matching TRBD1. CDR3 size: 15 residues. V shed 5 bases and J 7 bases; nucleotides not matched to a gene: 9. The germline V gene encodes CDR1 SGHAT and CDR2 FQNNGV. The CDR3 sequence is CASSLDRGTGNEQFF. The CDR3, as DNA: TGTGCCAGCAGCCTCGACAGGGGGACAGGAAATGAGCAGTTCTTC.

In its sample, this clonotype was seen many times. The chain links TRBV5-4 to TRBJ2-5; 9 nucleotides line up with TRBD2. This CDR3 spans 15 amino acids. In germline, CDR1 is SGHNT, CDR2 YYREEE (reference sequence). The V segment lost 2 bases and the J segment 2 bases; nucleotides outside the gene matches: 4. CDR3 nucleotides: TGTGCCAGCAGCTTACCTAGCGGGATTCAAGAGACCCAGTACTTC. Translated: CASSLPSGIQETQYF.

This clonotype was seen only a few times. The chain recombines TRBV9 with TRBJ1-4; unclear D gene. The V gene's germline CDR1 is SGDLS and CDR2 YYNGEE. With 3 bases removed from V and 8 bases from J, the gap between germline ends came to 11 bases. The CDR3 has 13 amino acids. Written as DNA, the CDR3 is TGTGCCAGCAGCGCGACCGCGGGGGAAAAACTGTTTTTT. It specifies CASSATAGEKLFF.

The chain recombines TRBV4-3 with TRBJ2-2; D gene uncertain. Per the germline V gene, CDR1 is LGHNA and CDR2 is YSLEER. The ends were cut back, 1 base at V and 6 bases at J, with 9 bases in the middle. CDR3 size: 14 residues. In DNA form, the CDR3 reads TGCGCCAGCAGCCAAGTCGGAGATCCCGGGGAGCTGTTTTTT. Translated, it gives CASSQVGDPGELFF.

The J gene is TRBJ1-2, the V gene TRBV5-1; TRBD1 agrees at 7 bases. Germline trimming cut 4 bases from V and 3 bases from J; bases unmatched to any gene: 6. Germline V gene lookup returns CDR1 SGHRS and CDR2 YFSETQ. The CDR3 spans 14 residues. In DNA, the CDR3 is TGCGCCAGCAGCGCAGGGGGTTCAGACTATGGCTACACCTTC. It specifies CASSAGGSDYGYTF.

The J gene is TRBJ1-1, the V gene TRBV19; tentative D call: TRBD1 (6 bases). Germline V gene data show CDR1 as LNHDA and CDR2 as SQIVND (reference sequence). The CDR3 covers 15 residues. The V and J ends lost 5 bases and 0 bases respectively, with 13 bases between them. CDR3 sequence: CASSLTTGMNTEAFF. In DNA, the CDR3 is TGTGCCAGTAGTCTGACGACAGGCATGAACACTGAAGCTTTCTTT.

The V call is TRBV7-9, the J call TRBJ1-5; D might be TRBD1 (5 bases). The germline V gene has CDR1 SEHNR and CDR2 FQNEAQ (reference sequence). V was cut by 8 bases and J by 3 bases, with 17 bases left in between. This CDR3 region has 15 residues. Here the CDR3 reads CASSPSGTFNQPQHF. The CDR3 nucleotides are TGTGCCAGCTCTCCTTCCGGGACCTTCAATCAGCCCCAGCATTTT.

The V and J genes are TRBV15 and TRBJ1-1; D perhaps matches TRBD1 (5 bases). V shed 1 base and J shed 3 bases, with 6 bases lying between them. The CDR3 runs to 13 residues. Germline V CDR1 and CDR2: LNHNV, YYDKDF (reference sequence). The CDR3 DNA sequence: TGTGCCACCAGCAGAGGCAGGGACACTGAAGCTTTCTTT. This translates into CATSRGRDTEAFF.

This clonotype has at least ten counts. The chain recombines TRBV5-6 with TRBJ2-5; 12 positions match TRBD2. The V gene end was trimmed by 4 bases and the J gene end by 6 bases; junction bases not matched to a gene: 4. The CDR3 length is 14 residues. Germline V gene lookup returns CDR1 SGHDT and CDR2 YYEEEE. The CDR3 DNA reads as TGTGCCAGCAGCACACTAGCGGGGGGCCAGACCCAGTACTTC. Residues: CASSTLAGGQTQYF.

This clonotype was counted only a few times. The chain joins TRBV3-1 to TRBJ2-7, with 8 bases lining up with TRBD1. Trimming removed 2 bases from V and 2 bases from J; junction bases left unmatched: 11. CDR3 size: 17 residues. CDR1 LGHDT and CDR2 YNNKEL come from the germline V gene (reference sequence). This chain's CDR3 is CASSQLSPGDRPYEQYF. Here the CDR3 DNA reads TGTGCCAGCAGCCAACTGAGCCCGGGGGACAGGCCCTACGAGCAGTACTTC.

The CDR3 sequence is CASSYFRGGSTEAFF. CDR3 nucleotides: TGTGCCAGCAGTTACTTTCGGGGAGGAAGCACTGAAGCTTTCTTT. The chain uses TRBV6-5 and TRBJ1-1, with no clear D. Trimming took off 1 base at V and 4 bases at J, with 13 bases between the two ends. This CDR3 comprises 15 residues. Germline V lookup: CDR1 MNHEY, CDR2 SVGAGI.

The V gene is TRBV9, the J gene TRBJ2-3; TRBD1 matches at 8 bases. This CDR3 has 15 residues. The J segment lost 4 bases and the V segment lost 3 bases, leaving 7 bases of the junction unmatched. CDR1 is SGDLS and CDR2 is YYNGEE in the germline V gene. The CDR3 DNA is TGTGCCAGCAGCGCGCAGGGGGCGGTAGCAGATACGCAGTATTTT. It codes for CASSAQGAVADTQYF.